The source of this T cell receptor beta chain is a study of low-dose radiotherapy and immunotherapy resistance in tumors. Study-level information: On an every-two-weeks schedule, patients received intravenous nivolumab 240 mg, along with ipilimumab 1 mg/kg every six weeks. Study patients were administered oral aspirin at 300 mg daily for four cycles from cycle 1 day 1.

First-strand cDNA used TRAV- and TRBV-specific primers, covering alpha and beta chains. The TCRs were subjected to amplification over roughly 18 PCR cycles employing a constant-region primer in conjunction with a V-primer adapter. MiXCR, run by TCRdb on the reads, gives a single entry per CDR3 protein. This table has nearly 95,000 distinct CDR3 sequences, roughly 9% appearing once. Time point in this sample: before trial treatment. CDR1 and CDR2 from the germline V gene are SGHVS and FQNEAQ. The CDR3 extends over 17 amino acids. Trimming stripped 1 base from V and 2 bases from J, with 17 bases between. In its sample, this clonotype was seen many times.

The receptor was isolated from a male donor with prostate cancer. This specimen was PBMCs, taken before treatment. The J gene is TRBJ1-1, the V gene TRBV7-8; D might be TRBD1 (5 bases). The CDR3 DNA reads as TGTGCCAGCAGCTTAGATTTCCTCGGACAACCAAACACTGAAGCTTTCTTT. The encoded protein is CASSLDFLGQPNTEAFF.